This T cell receptor (beta chain) was recorded in a study of regulatory dendritic cells for organ transplantation. Overall study findings and caveats: Of resting T cell subsets, memory CD8+ had the most alloreactive clonotypes.

CDR3 size: 14 residues. V was pared by 0 bases and J by 7 bases, with 12 bases between. Germline-derived CDR1 and CDR2 are MNHEY and SVGAGI. Naive CD45RA+ and memory CD45RO+ CD4+ or CD8+ T cells were FACS-sorted. With regard to this clone: The antigen is undetermined.

This table comes from immunoSEQ multiplex PCR, and its TCRdb copy is limited to in-frame clones, with some not included. Of fewer than 50,000 clones listed, around nine tenths are singletons. The chain is built from TRBV6-5 and TRBJ1-1; weak D call: TRBD1 (5 bases). The sequenced sample was naive CD8+ T cells from blood. This sample's subset: CD45RA+ naive T cells. The origin of this receptor is a human donor in good health. The CDR3 loop reads CASSYSVGEGEAFF. The CDR3 DNA reads as TGTGCCAGCAGTTACTCGGTGGGGGAAGGTGAAGCTTTCTTT.